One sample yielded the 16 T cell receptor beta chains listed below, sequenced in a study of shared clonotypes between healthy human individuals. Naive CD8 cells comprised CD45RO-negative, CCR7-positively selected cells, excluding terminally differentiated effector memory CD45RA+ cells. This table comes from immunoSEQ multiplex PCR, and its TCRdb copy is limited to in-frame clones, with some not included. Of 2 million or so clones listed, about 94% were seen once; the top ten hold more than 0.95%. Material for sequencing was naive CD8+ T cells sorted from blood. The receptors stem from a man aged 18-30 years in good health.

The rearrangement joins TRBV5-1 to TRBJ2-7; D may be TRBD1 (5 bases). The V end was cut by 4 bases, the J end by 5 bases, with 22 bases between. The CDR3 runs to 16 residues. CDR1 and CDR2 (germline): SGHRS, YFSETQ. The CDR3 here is CASSASGGALLDEQYF. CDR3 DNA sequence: TGCGCCAGCAGCGCCTCGGGTGGGGCCCTCCTAGACGAGCAGTACTTC.

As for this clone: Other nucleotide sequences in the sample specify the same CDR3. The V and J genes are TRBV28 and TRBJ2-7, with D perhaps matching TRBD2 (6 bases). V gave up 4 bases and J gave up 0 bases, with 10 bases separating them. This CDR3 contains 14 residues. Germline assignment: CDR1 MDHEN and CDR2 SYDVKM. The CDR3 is CASSWTGSSYEQYF. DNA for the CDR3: TGTGCCAGCAGTTGGACCGGGAGCTCCTACGAGCAGTACTTC.

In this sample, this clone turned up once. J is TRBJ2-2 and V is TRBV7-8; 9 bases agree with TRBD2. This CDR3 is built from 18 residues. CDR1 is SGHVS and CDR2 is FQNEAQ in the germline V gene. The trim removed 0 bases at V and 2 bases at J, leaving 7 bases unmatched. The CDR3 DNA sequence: TGTGCCAGCAGCTTAGCGCGGACTAGCGCCAGAAACACCGGGGAGCTGTTTTTT. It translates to CASSLARTSARNTGELFF.

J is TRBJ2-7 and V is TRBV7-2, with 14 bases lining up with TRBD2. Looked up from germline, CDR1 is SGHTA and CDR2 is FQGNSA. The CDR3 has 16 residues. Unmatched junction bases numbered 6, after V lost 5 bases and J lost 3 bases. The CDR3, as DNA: TGTGCCAGCAGCCCGGGGACTAGCGGGAGCCTCTACGAGCAGTACTTC. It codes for CASSPGTSGSLYEQYF.

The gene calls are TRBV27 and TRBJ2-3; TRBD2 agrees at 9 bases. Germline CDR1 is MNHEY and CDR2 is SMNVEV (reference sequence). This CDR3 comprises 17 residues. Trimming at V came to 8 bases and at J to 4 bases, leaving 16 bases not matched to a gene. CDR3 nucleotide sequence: TGTGCCAGCTCCCAACCTCCGGCTAGCGGGGTTGCAGATACGCAGTATTTT. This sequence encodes CASSQPPASGVADTQYF.

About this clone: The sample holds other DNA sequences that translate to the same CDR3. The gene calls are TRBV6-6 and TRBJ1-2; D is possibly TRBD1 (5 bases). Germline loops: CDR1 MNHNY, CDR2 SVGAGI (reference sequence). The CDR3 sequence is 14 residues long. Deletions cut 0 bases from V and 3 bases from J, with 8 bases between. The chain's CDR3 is CASSYSGGDYGYTF. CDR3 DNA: TGTGCCAGCAGTTACTCCGGGGGGGACTATGGCTACACCTTC.

CDR3 bases: TGTGCCATCAGTGAGTCAGGCGGGGGAGCCGCAGATACGCAGTATTTT. It codes for CAISESGGGAADTQYF. The chain recombines TRBV10-3 with TRBJ2-3; 7 bases align to TRBD2. CDR1 ENHRY and CDR2 SYGVKD come from the germline V gene. The CDR3 totals 16 residues. The V and J ends lost 0 bases and 4 bases, in that order; junction bases with no gene match: 7.

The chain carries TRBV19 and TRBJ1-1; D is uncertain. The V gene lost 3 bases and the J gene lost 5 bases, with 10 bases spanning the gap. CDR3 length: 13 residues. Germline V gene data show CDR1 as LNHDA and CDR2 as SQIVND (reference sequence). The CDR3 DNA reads TGTGCCAGTAGTATTAGTTGGGGTACTGAAGCTTTCTTT. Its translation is CASSISWGTEAFF. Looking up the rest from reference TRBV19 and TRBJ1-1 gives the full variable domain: DGGITQSPKYLFRKEGQNVTLSCEQNLNHDAMYWYRQDPGQGLRLIYYSQIVNDFQKGDIAEGYSVSREKKESFPLTVTSAQKNPTAFYLCASSISWGTEAFFGQGTRLTVV.

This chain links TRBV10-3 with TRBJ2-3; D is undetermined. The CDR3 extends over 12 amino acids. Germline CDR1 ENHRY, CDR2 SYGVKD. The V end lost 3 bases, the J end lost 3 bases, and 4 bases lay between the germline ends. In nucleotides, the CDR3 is TGTGCCATCAGTGACGAGACAGATACGCAGTATTTT. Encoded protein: CAISDETDTQYF.

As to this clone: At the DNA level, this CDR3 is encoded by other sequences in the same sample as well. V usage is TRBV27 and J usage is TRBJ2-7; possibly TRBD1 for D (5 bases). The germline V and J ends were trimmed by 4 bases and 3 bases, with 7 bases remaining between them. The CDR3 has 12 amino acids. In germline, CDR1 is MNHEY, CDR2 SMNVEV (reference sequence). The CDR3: CASSSDSYEQYF. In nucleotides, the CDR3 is TGTGCCAGCAGTTCCGACAGCTACGAGCAGTACTTC.

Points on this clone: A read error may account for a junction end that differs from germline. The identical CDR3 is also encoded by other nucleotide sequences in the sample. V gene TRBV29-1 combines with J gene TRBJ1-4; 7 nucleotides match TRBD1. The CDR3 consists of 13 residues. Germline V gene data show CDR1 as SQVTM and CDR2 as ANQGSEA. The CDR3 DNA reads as TGCAGTGTTGCGTCGACAGGGAGAGAAAAACTGTTTTTT. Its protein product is CSVASTGREKLFF.

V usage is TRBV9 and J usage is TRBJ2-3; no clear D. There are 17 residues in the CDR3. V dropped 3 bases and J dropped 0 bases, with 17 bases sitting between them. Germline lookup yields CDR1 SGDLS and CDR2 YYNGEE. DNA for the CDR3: TGTGCCAGCAGCGGACGACAAGGGTACAGAAGCACAGATACGCAGTATTTT. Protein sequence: CASSGRQGYRSTDTQYF.

In nucleotides, the CDR3 is TGTGCCAGCAGGGGACAGCCCATGAACACTGAAGCTTTCTTT. Its protein is CASRGQPMNTEAFF. This rearrangement joins TRBV2 to TRBJ1-1; 7 nucleotides match TRBD1. Germline V gives CDR1 SNHLY, CDR2 FYNNEI. The CDR3 consists of 14 residues. V shed 6 bases and J 0 bases; nucleotides not matched to a gene: 4.

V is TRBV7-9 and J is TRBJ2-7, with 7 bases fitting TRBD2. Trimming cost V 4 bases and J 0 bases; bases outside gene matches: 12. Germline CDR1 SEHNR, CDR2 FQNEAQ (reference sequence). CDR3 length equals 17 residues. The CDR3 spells CASSSSGEGFSSYEQYF. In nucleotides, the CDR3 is TGTGCCAGCAGCTCTAGTGGGGAGGGCTTTTCCTCCTACGAGCAGTACTTC.

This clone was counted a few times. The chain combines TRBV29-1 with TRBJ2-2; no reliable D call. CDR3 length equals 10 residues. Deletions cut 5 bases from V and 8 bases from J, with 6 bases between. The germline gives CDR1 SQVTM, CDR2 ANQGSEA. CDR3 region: CSVSEGELFF. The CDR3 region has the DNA TGCAGCGTTTCGGAGGGGGAGCTGTTTTTT.

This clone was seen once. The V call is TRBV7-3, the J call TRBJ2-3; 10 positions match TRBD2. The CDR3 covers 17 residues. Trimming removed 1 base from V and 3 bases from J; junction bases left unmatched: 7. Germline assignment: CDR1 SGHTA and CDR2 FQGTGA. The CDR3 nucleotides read TGTGCCAGCAGCTTAAACCTAGCGGGGGCCCGTACAGATACGCAGTATTTT. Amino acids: CASSLNLAGARTDTQYF.